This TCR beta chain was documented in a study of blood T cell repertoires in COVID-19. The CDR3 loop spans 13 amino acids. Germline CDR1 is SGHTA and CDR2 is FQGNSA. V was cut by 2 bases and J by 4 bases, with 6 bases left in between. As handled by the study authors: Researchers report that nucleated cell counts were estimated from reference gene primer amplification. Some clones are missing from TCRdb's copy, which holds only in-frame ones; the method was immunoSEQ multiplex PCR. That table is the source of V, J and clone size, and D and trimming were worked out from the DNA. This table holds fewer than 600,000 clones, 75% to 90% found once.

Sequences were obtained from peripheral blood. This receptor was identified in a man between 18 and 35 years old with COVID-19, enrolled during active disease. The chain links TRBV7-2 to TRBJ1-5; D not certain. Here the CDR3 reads CASSLSENQPQHF. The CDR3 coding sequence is TGTGCCAGCAGCTTAAGTGAGAATCAGCCCCAGCATTTT.